By its share, the clone carrying this T cell receptor beta chain is medium-sized. The CDR3 extends over 14 amino acids. V gave up 0 bases and J gave up 3 bases, with 8 bases separating them. Germline V lookup: CDR1 MNHEY, CDR2 SVGAGI. The data derive from a study of neurological immune-mediated disorders. TCRdb called the 5' RACE reads again in MiXCR, with one record for every CDR3 protein. The sample lists approximately 30,000 distinct CDR3 sequences; about 13% were seen once. Time point meaning: longitudinal time-point 2. This TCR was recovered from a woman aged 40 to 50 in good health. This chain joins TRBV6-5 and TRBJ1-1; unclear D gene. Sequencing was performed on PBMCs. CDR3 amino acids: CASSYSESDTEAFF. CDR3 nucleotide sequence: TGTGCCAGCAGTTACTCAGAGAGTGACACTGAAGCTTTCTTT.